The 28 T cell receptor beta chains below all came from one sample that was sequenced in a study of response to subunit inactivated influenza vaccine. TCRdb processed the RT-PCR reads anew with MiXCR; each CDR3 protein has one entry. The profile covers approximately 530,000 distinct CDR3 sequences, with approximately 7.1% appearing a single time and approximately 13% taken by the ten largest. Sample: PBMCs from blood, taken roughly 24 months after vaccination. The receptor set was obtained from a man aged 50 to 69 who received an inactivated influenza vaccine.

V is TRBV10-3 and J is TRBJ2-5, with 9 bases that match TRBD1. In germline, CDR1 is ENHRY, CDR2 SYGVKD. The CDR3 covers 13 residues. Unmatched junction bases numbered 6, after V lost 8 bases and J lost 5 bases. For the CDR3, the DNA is TGTGCCATCGGGACAGGGCAAACGGAGACCCAGTACTTC. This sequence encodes CAIGTGQTETQYF.

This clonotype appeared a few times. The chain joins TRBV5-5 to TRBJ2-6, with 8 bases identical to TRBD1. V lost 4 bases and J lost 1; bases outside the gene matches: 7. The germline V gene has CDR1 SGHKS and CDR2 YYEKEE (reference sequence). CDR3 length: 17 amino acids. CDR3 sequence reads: CASSPTGGYSGANVLTF. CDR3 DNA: TGTGCCAGCAGCCCCACAGGGGGGTATTCTGGGGCCAACGTCCTGACTTTC. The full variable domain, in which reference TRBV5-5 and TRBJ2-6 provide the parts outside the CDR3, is DAGVTQSPTHLIKTRGQQVTLRCSPISGHKSVSWYQQVLGQGPQFIFQYYEKEERGRGNFPDRFSARQFPNYSSELNVNALLLGDSALYLCASSPTGGYSGANVLTFGAGSRLTVL.

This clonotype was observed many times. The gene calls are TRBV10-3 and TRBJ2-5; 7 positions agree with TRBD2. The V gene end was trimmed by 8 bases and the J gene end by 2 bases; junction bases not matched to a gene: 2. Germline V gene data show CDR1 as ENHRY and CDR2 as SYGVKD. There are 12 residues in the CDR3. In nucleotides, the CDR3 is TGTGCCATCGGCGGGGGTCAAGAGACCCAGTACTTC. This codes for CAIGGGQETQYF.

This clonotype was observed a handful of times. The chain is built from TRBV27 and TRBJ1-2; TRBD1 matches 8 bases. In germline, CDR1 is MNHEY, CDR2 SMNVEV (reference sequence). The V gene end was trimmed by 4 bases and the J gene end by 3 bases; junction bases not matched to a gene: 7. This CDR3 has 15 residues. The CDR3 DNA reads TGTGCCAGCAGTTCCTCCGCAGGGGGCTACTATGGCTACACCTTC. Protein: CASSSSAGGYYGYTF.

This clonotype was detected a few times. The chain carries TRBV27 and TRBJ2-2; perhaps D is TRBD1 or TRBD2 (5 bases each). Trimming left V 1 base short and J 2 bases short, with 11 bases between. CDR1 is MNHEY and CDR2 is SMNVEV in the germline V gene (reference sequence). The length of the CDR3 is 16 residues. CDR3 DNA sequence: TGTGCCAGCAGTTTATACGGGACGGCTAACACCGGGGAGCTGTTTTTT. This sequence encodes CASSLYGTANTGELFF.

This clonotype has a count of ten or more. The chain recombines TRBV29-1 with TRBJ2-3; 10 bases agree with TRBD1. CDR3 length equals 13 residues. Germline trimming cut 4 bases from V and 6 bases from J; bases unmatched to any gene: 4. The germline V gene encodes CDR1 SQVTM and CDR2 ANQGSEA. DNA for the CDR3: TGCAGCGTTGGACAGGGGGCCGGGGATACGCAGTATTTT. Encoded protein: CSVGQGAGDTQYF.

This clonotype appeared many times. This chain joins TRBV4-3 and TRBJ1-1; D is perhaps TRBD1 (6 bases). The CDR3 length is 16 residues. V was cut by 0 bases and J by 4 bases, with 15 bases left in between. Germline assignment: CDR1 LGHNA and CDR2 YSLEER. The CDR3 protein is CASSQDPGGRTTEAFF. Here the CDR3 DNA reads TGCGCCAGCAGCCAAGACCCTGGGGGCAGGACCACTGAAGCTTTCTTT.

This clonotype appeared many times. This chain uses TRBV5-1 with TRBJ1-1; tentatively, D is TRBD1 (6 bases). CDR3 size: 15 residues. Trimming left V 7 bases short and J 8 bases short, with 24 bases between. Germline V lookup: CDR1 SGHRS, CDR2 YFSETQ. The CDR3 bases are TGCGCCAGCTCCAACAACCTCCGGGGGGCAAACGAAGCTTTCTTT. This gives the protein CASSNNLRGANEAFF. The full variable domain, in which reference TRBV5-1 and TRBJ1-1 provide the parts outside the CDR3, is KAGVTQTPRYLIKTRGQQVTLSCSPISGHRSVSWYQQTPGQGLQFLFEYFSETQRNKGNFPGRFSGRQFSNSRSEMNVSTLELGDSALYLCASSNNLRGANEAFFGQGTRLTVV.

DNA for the CDR3: TGCGCCAGCAGCCAGGAACAGGGGTATAATTCACCCCTCCACTTT. This gives the protein CASSQEQGYNSPLHF. V is TRBV4-3 and J is TRBJ1-6, with TRBD1 matching over 7 bases. V trimming: 3 bases; J trimming: 4 bases; junction bases outside the gene matches: 3. The CDR3 is 15 residues long. Germline CDR1 is LGHNA and CDR2 is YSLEER.

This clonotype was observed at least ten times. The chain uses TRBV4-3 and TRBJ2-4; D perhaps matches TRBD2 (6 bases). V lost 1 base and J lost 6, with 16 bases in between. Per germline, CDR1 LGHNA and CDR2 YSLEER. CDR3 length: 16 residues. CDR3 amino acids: CASSQGSGSLGNIQYF. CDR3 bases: TGCGCCAGCAGCCAAGGTTCCGGGAGTTTGGGAAACATTCAGTACTTC.

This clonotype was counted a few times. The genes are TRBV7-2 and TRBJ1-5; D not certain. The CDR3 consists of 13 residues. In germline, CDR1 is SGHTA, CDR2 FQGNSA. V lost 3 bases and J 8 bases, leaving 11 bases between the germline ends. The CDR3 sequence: CASSLAGSKPQHF. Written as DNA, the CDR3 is TGTGCCAGCAGCTTGGCAGGTTCGAAGCCCCAGCATTTT.

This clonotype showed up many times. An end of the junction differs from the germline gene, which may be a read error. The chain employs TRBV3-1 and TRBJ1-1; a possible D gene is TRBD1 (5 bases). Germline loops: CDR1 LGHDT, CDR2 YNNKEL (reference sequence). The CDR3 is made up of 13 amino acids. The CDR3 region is CASRQGRQGQAFF. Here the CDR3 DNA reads TGTGCCAGCAGACAAGGTCGTCAGGGTCAAGCTTTCTTT.

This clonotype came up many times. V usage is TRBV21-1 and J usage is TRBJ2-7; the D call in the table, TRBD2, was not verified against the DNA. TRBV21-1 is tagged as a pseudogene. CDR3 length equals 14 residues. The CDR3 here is CASSKTSGRSEQYF. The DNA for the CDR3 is TGTGCCAGCAGCAAAACTAGCGGGAGGAGCGAGCAGTACTTC.

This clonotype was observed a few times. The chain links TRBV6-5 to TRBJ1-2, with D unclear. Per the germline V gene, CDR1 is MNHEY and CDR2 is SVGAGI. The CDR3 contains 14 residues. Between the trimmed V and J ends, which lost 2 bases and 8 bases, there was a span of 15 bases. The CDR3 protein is CASSYIPGAGGYTF. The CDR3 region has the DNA TGTGCCAGCAGTTACATTCCGGGCGCGGGGGGCTACACCTTC.

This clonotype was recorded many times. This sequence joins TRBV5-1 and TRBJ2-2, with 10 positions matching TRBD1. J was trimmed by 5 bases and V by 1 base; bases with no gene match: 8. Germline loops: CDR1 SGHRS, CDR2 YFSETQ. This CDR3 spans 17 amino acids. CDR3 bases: TGCGCCAGCAGCTTGAACCCTGACAGGGGGCGGACCGGGGAGCTGTTTTTT. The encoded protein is CASSLNPDRGRTGELFF.

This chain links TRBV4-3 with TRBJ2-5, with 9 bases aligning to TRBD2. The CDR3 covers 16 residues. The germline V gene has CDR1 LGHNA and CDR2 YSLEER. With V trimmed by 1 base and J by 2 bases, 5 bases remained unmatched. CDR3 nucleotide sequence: TGCGCCAGCAGCCAAGGGGACCTAGCGGGGCAAGAGACCCAGTACTTC. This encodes CASSQGDLAGQETQYF.

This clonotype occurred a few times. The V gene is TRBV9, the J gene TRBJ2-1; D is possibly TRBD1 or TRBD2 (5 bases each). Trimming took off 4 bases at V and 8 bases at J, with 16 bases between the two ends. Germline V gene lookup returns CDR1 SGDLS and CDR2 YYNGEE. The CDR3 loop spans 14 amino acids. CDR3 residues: CASSPTGRSYEQFF. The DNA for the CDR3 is TGTGCCAGCAGCCCGACGGGGCGTTCCTATGAGCAGTTCTTC.

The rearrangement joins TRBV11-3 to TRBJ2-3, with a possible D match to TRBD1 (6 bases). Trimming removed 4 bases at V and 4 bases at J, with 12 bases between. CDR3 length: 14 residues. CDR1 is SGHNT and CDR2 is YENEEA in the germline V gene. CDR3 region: CASSSYYRADTQYF. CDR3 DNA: TGTGCCAGCAGCTCATATTACAGGGCAGATACGCAGTATTTT.

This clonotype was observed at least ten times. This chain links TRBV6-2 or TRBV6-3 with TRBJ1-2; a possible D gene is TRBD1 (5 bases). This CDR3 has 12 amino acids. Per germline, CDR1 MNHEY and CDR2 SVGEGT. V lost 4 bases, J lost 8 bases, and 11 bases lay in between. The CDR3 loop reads CASSFVRGGYTF. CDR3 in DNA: TGTGCCAGCAGTTTTGTCCGGGGCGGCTACACCTTC.

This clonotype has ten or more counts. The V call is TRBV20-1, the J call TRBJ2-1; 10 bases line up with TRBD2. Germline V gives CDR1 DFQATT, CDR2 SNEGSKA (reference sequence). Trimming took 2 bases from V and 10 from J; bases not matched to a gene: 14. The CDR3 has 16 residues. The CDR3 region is CSARLAGATQVGEQFF. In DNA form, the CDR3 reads TGCAGTGCTAGACTAGCGGGGGCCACGCAAGTAGGGGAGCAGTTCTTC.

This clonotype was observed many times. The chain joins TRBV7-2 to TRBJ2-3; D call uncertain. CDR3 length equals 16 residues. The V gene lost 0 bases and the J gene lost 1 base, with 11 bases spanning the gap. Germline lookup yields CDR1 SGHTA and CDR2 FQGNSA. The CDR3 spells CASSLAGLGGTDTQYF. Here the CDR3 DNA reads TGTGCCAGCAGCTTAGCGGGTCTTGGGGGCACAGATACGCAGTATTTT.

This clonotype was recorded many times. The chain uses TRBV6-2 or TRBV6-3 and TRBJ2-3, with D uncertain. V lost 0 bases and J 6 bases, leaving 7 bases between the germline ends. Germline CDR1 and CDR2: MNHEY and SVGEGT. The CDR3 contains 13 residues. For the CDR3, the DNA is TGTGCCAGCAGTTACTCCGGGCAGGATACGCAGTATTTT. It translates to CASSYSGQDTQYF.

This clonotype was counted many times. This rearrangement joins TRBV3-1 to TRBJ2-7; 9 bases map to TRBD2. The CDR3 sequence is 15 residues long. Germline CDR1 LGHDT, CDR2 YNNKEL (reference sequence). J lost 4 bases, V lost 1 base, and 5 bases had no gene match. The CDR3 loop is CASSQGRLAVYEQYF. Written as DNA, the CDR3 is TGTGCCAGCAGCCAAGGGCGACTAGCGGTTTACGAGCAGTACTTC.

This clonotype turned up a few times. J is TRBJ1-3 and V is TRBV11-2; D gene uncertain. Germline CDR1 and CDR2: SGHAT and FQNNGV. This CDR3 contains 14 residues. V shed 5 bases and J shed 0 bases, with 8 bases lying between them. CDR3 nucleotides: TGTGCCAGCAGCGTCCGGCTCTCTGGAAACACCATATATTTT. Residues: CASSVRLSGNTIYF. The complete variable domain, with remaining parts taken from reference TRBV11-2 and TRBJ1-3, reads EAGVAQSPRYKIIEKRQSVAFWCNPISGHATLYWYQQILGQGPKLLIQFQNNGVVDDSQLPKDRFSAERLKGVDSTLKIQPAKLEDSAVYLCASSVRLSGNTIYFGEGSWLTVV.

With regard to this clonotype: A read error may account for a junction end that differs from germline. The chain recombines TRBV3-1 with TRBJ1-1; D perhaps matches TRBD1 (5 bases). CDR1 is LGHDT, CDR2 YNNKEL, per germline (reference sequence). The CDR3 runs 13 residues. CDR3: CASSSDSRTETFF. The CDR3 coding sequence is TGTGCCAGCAGTTCTGACAGTCGTACTGAAACTTTCTTT. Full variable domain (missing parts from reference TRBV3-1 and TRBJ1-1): DTAVSQTPKYLVTQMGNDKSIKCEQNLGHDTMYWYKQDSKKFLKIMFSYNNKELIINETVPNRFSPKSPDKAHLNLHINSLELGDSAVYFCASSSDSRTETFFGQGTRLTVV.

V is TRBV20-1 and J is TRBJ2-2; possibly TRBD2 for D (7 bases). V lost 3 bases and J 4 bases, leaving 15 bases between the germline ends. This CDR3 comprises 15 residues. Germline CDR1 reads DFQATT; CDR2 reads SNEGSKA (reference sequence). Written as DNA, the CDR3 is TGCAGTGCTAGGGGCGGGGGCGCCGGCACCGGGGAGCTGTTTTTT. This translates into CSARGGGAGTGELFF.

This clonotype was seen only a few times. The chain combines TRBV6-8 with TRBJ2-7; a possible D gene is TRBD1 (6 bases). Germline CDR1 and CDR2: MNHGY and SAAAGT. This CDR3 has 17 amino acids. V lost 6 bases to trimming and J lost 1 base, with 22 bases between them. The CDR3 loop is CASRLGTGCPSSYEQYF. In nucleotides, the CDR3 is TGTGCCAGCAGATTAGGAACAGGGTGCCCTTCTTCCTACGAGCAGTACTTC.

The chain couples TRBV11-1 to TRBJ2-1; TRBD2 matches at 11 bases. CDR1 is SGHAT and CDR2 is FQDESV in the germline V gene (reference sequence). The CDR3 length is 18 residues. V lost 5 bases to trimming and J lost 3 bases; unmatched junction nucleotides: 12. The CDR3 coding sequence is TGTGCCAGCAGCCAGCTTTTCGATAGCGGGAGGGTCTACAATGAGCAGTTCTTC. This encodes CASSQLFDSGRVYNEQFF.